A single sample gave rise to the 8 T cell receptor beta chains below, sequenced in a study of blood T cell repertoires in COVID-19. Sequenced by immunoSEQ multiplex PCR; TCRdb stores in-frame clones only, minus some. The table includes 220,000 or so clones, nearly 90% detected once. Material: PBMCs or T cells enriched from blood (not recorded which). The receptors were sampled from a man aged 25-45 years who had been exposed to COVID-19.

The chain has TRBV7-8 and TRBJ1-3, with D maybe TRBD1 (6 bases). The ends were cut back, 1 base at V and 4 bases at J, with 14 bases in the middle. Germline values: CDR1 SGHVS, CDR2 FQNEAQ. The CDR3 covers 16 residues. This CDR3 reads CASSLGPMGAGNTIYF. The CDR3 region has the DNA TGTGCCAGCAGCTTAGGCCCGATGGGGGCCGGAAACACCATATATTTT.

This chain uses TRBV12-3 or TRBV12-4 with TRBJ2-2; D not certain. Trimming stripped 2 bases from V and 6 bases from J, with 4 bases between. This CDR3 has 12 amino acids. This CDR3 reads CASSLSAGELFF. In DNA form, the CDR3 reads TGTGCCAGCAGTTTATCAGCCGGGGAGCTGTTTTTT.

The J gene is TRBJ1-1, the V gene TRBV19, with D perhaps matching TRBD1 (6 bases). The CDR3 has 15 amino acids. V lost 7 bases and J 4 bases, leaving 19 bases between the germline ends. Germline CDR1 reads LNHDA; CDR2 reads SQIVND (reference sequence). For the CDR3, the DNA is TGTGCCAGTACCACACTAGACAGGCTGATCACTGAAGCTTTCTTT. It yields the protein CASTTLDRLITEAFF.

The gene calls are TRBV6-5 and TRBJ2-1; D possibly corresponds to TRBD1 (5 bases). The CDR3 runs to 15 residues. The germline V and J ends were trimmed by 2 bases and 5 bases, with 13 bases remaining between them. Germline V gives CDR1 MNHEY, CDR2 SVGAGI. This chain's CDR3 is CASSYVESGNNEQFF. The DNA for the CDR3 is TGTGCCAGCAGTTACGTCGAGTCAGGGAACAATGAGCAGTTCTTC.

This chain connects TRBV10-1 to TRBJ2-1; 9 bases line up with TRBD1. Germline V gene sequence: CDR1 WNHNN, CDR2 SYGVQD (reference sequence). Losses at the gene ends were 2 bases for V and 5 bases for J; bases not matched to a gene: 7. This CDR3 has 16 amino acids. CDR3 in DNA: TGCGCCAGCAGTGAGACCGGGACAGGGCCTAACAATGAGCAGTTCTTC. Residues: CASSETGTGPNNEQFF.

The chain links TRBV29-1 to TRBJ1-4; unclear D gene. V was shortened by 4 bases and J by 0 bases, with 6 bases between the two germline ends. The V gene's germline CDR1 is SQVTM and CDR2 ANQGSEA. This CDR3 has 13 residues. CDR3: CSVGSSTNEKLFF. For the CDR3, the DNA is TGCAGCGTTGGTTCCTCAACTAATGAAAAACTGTTTTTT.

This CDR3 reads CASSLVWEGGYTF. The CDR3, as DNA: TGTGCCAGCAGCTTGGTTTGGGAGGGTGGCTACACCTTC. This rearrangement joins TRBV5-4 to TRBJ1-2; D gene uncertain. Trimming took 0 bases from V and 7 from J, leaving 10 bases between them. The germline V gene encodes CDR1 SGHNT and CDR2 YYREEE (reference sequence). This CDR3 has 13 residues.

The gene calls are TRBV10-3 and TRBJ2-2; weak D call: TRBD2 (6 bases). There are 15 residues in the CDR3. V was cut by 11 bases and J by 1 base, with 17 bases left in between. Germline V gives CDR1 ENHRY, CDR2 SYGVKD. The CDR3 DNA reads as TGTGCCCTCTGGAGGGGCGACTTGAACACCGGGGAGCTGTTTTTT. Its protein product is CALWRGDLNTGELFF.